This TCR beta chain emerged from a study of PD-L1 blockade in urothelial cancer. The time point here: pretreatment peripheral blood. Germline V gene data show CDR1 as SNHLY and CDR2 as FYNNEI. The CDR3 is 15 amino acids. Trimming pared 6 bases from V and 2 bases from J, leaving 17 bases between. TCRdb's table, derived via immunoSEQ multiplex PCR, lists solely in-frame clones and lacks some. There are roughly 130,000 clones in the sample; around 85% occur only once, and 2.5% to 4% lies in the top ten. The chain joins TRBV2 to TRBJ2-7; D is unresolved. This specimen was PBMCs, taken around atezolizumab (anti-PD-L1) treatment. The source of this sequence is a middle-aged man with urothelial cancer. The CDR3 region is CASRVMVAPTYEQYF. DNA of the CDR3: TGTGCCAGCAGGGTTATGGTAGCACCGACCTACGAGCAGTACTTC.